The clone carrying this TCR beta chain turned up a few times. TCRdb re-analysed the 5' RACE reads in MiXCR, keeping a single row per CDR3 protein. This sample has approximately 400,000 distinct CDR3 sequences, with 15% to 20% found just once. V lost 4 bases and J lost 5; bases outside the gene matches: 7. Germline CDR1 is SEHNR and CDR2 is FQNEAQ (reference sequence). The CDR3 totals 15 residues. These data belong to a study of T-cell memory formation after mild COVID-19. The chain combines TRBV7-9 with TRBJ2-5; 10 bases agree with TRBD2. This TCR derives from a young man who had mild COVID-19 (a few samples of this study predate the infection). Cell type and time point are not known. The sample comprised PBMCs or a T cell subset sorted from them (not recorded which). The CDR3 is CASSSAGGLGETQYF. In nucleotides, the CDR3 is TGTGCCAGCAGCTCAGCGGGGGGGCTCGGTGAGACCCAGTACTTC.